The T cell receptor beta chain under discussion was sequenced for a study of a mutant IDH1 vaccine in newly diagnosed glioma. J lost 4 bases, V lost 6 bases, and 10 bases had no gene match. This CDR3 is built from 15 residues. CDR1 and CDR2 (germline): MDHEN, SYDVKM. Points from the study as a whole: Shifts in the top peripheral T cell clonotypes seemed unrelated to pseudoprogression.

Time point reported: baseline, week 1 (first vaccination visit). Treatment defined: pre-vaccination baseline after standard-of-care therapy. On this clone itself: Antigen: not known.

TCRdb keeps only in-frame clones here, not all; method: immunoSEQ multiplex PCR. The sample holds 75,000 to 100,000 clones; around 90% are singletons and the top ten take around 0.6%. V and J are TRBV28 and TRBJ2-7; the match to TRBD1 covers 9 bases. Sequences were derived from PBMCs, sampled from a glioma patient treated with radiotherapy, temozolomide or both. This clonotype was sampled from a woman aged 45-60 years with glioma. The chain's CDR3 is CASSNTGTGFYEQYF. CDR3 nucleotides: TGTGCCAGCAGCAACACCGGGACAGGGTTTTACGAGCAGTACTTC.